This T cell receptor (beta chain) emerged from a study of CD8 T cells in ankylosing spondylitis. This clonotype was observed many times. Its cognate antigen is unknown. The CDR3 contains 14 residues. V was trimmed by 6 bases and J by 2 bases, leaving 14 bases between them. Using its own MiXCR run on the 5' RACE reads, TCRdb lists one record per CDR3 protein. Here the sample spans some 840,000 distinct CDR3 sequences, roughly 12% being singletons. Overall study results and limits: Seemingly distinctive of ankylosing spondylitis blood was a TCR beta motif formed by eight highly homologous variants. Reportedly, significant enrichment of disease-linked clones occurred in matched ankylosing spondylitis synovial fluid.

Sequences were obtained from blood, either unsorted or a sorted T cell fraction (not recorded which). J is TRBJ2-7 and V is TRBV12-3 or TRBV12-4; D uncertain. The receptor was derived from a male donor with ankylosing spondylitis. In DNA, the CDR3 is TGTGCCAGCAGGGTATCGGGCAGCACCTACGAGCAGTACTTC. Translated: CASRVSGSTYEQYF.